What follows is one TCR beta chain and its context. This specimen comes from a study of blood T cell repertoires in COVID-19. Sequenced by immunoSEQ multiplex PCR; TCRdb stores in-frame clones only, minus some. This sample has 60,000 to 70,000 clones, with roughly nine tenths found just once. Trimming took 5 bases from V and 0 from J; bases not matched to a gene: 16. Germline CDR1 reads MNHEY; CDR2 reads SVGEGT. The CDR3 extends over 20 amino acids. V is TRBV6-2 or TRBV6-3 and J is TRBJ2-3; 11 nucleotides agree with TRBD2. Sequenced sample: peripheral blood. The TCR was taken from a human donor in a cohort sampled during active COVID-19. CDR3 in DNA: TGTGCCAGCAGTCATCACCCCGGGACTAGCGGAACTACTAGCACAGATACGCAGTATTTT. As protein: CASSHHPGTSGTTSTDTQYF.